This T cell receptor (beta chain) stems from a study of blood T cell repertoires in COVID-19. Whole-study context: PBMCs, B-cell-depleted T cells, or T cells provided the cDNA or gDNA that made up the material.

CDR3 length: 13 residues. CDR1 is SQVTM and CDR2 is ANQGSEA in the germline V gene. V dropped 3 bases and J dropped 7; count of bases not matched to a gene: 6. Per the original methods: Nucleated cell number was recorded as an estimate derived from reference gene primer amplification. Repertoires were generated with immunoSEQ multiplex PCR, while TCRdb's copy carries only in-frame clones and drops some. V, J and clone size are those of that table, while D and trimming were read from the DNA. The sample lists over 120,000 clones, about 87% occurring once. The V call is TRBV29-1, the J call TRBJ1-3; 7 nucleotides line up with TRBD1. The TCR originated in a woman in her forties or fifties with acute or convalescent COVID-19. Sequenced input: peripheral blood. The CDR3 nucleotides are TGCAGCGTTGACCGCAGGGGGACGAACACCATATATTTT. Translating it yields CSVDRRGTNTIYF.